This T cell receptor beta chain was identified in a study of control samples from healthy donors and cancer patients. The V gene's germline CDR1 is SQVTM and CDR2 ANQGSEA. With 4 bases removed from V and 2 bases from J, the gap between germline ends came to 8 bases. The CDR3 has 12 residues. Measured with immunoSEQ multiplex PCR; TCRdb has only the in-frame clones, and not every one. The sample records 120,000 to 150,000 clones, 80% to 95% being singletons. This receptor was obtained from a young man in good health. The sequenced sample consisted of blood. V gene TRBV29-1 combines with J gene TRBJ1-2, with D possibly TRBD1 on 5 matching bases. CDR3 protein: CSVGGRNYGYTF. CDR3 nucleotides: TGCAGCGTTGGGGGCAGAAACTATGGCTACACCTTC.